The rows below give T cell receptor beta chains drawn from one sample of a study of Tregs in tolerant kidney transplant recipients. This table comes from immunoSEQ multiplex PCR, and its TCRdb copy is limited to in-frame clones, with some not included. The repertoire holds around 9,700 clones, about 93% seen once, with 6% in the top ten. These receptors have no known antigen. Sequencing used Tregs from blood cultured with allogeneic cells, obtained before the transplant. Receptor source: a human patient who received a combined kidney and bone marrow transplant. Each CDR3 is given with its conserved first and last residue. D genes are given only for firm matches. Not every row has a clone size; where given, it reads once, few, many or a size class.

J gene: TRBJ2-2
D gene: TRBD2
V gene: TRBV7-2
clone size: few
CDR3 protein: CASSSPGLVGSGELFF
CDR3 DNA: TGTGCCAGCAGCTCCCCGGGACTAGTCGGTTCCGGGGAGCTGTTTTTT

J gene: TRBJ2-1
D gene: .
V gene: TRBV30
clone size: .
CDR3 protein: CAWSLFWNEQFF
CDR3 DNA: TGTGCCTGGAGTTTATTTTGGAATGAGCAGTTCTTC

J gene: TRBJ2-5
D gene: .
V gene: TRBV19
clone size: .
CDR3 protein: CASSIVPAGGETQYF
CDR3 DNA: TGTGCCAGTAGTATAGTCCCGGCGGGTGGAGAGACCCAGTACTTC

J gene: TRBJ2-7
D gene: .
V gene: TRBV6-5
clone size: once
CDR3 protein: CASSYSREIEQYF
CDR3 DNA: TGTGCCAGCAGTTACTCTAGGGAGATCGAGCAGTACTTC

J gene: TRBJ2-6
D gene: TRBD1
V gene: TRBV27
clone size: .
CDR3 protein: CASSDRGWGANVLTF
CDR3 DNA: TGTGCCAGCAGTGACAGGGGATGGGGGGCCAACGTCCTGACTTTC

J gene: TRBJ1-5
D gene: .
V gene: TRBV6-1
clone size: .
CDR3 protein: CASSELGGVPQPQHF
CDR3 DNA: TGTGCCAGCAGTGAACTGGGCGGAGTGCCCCAGCCCCAGCATTTT

J gene: TRBJ2-7
D gene: TRBD2
V gene: TRBV7-9
clone size: .
CDR3 protein: CASSSGGALTYEQYF
CDR3 DNA: TGTGCCAGCAGCTCGGGGGGGGCCCTAACCTACGAGCAGTACTTC

J gene: TRBJ1-5
D gene: TRBD1
V gene: TRBV6-5
clone size: .
CDR3 protein: CASSTGTLNQPQHF
CDR3 DNA: TGTGCCAGCTCGACAGGGACCCTTAATCAGCCCCAGCATTTT

J gene: TRBJ2-5
D gene: TRBD2
V gene: TRBV11-2
clone size: .
CDR3 protein: CASRRTSGQETQYF
CDR3 DNA: TGTGCCAGCAGACGGACTAGCGGACAAGAGACCCAGTACTTC

J gene: TRBJ2-3
D gene: TRBD2
V gene: TRBV18
clone size: once
CDR3 protein: CASSPLGGAPDTQYF
CDR3 DNA: TGTGCCAGCTCACCACTCGGGGGGGCCCCAGATACGCAGTATTTT

J gene: TRBJ1-3
D gene: TRBD1
V gene: TRBV5-6
clone size: .
CDR3 protein: CASSSTGAGFSGNTIYF
CDR3 DNA: TGTGCCAGCAGCTCCACAGGGGCAGGATTCTCTGGAAACACCATATATTTT

J gene: TRBJ1-2
D gene: .
V gene: TRBV19
clone size: .
CDR3 protein: CASNGGNYGYTF
CDR3 DNA: TGTGCCAGTAACGGGGGTAACTATGGCTACACCTTC

J gene: TRBJ2-3
D gene: TRBD1
V gene: TRBV6-1
clone size: .
CDR3 protein: CASSQQGAGDTQYF
CDR3 DNA: TGTGCCAGCAGTCAACAGGGGGCGGGAGATACGCAGTATTTT

J gene: TRBJ1-4
D gene: .
V gene: TRBV28
clone size: .
CDR3 protein: CASSLTGPTNEKLFF
CDR3 DNA: TGTGCCAGCAGTCTCACAGGACCAACTAATGAAAAACTGTTTTTT

J gene: TRBJ1-1
D gene: TRBD1
V gene: TRBV7-9
clone size: .
CDR3 protein: CASRRGGVNTEAFF
CDR3 DNA: TGTGCCAGCAGAAGAGGGGGCGTGAACACTGAAGCTTTCTTT

J gene: TRBJ2-1
D gene: TRBD2
V gene: TRBV9
clone size: .
CDR3 protein: CASGGGFNEQFF
CDR3 DNA: TGTGCCAGCGGCGGGGGTTTTAATGAGCAGTTCTTC

J gene: TRBJ2-3
D gene: .
V gene: TRBV21-1
clone size: once
CDR3 protein: CASSKEVPVLDTQYF
CDR3 DNA: TGTGCCAGCAGCAAAGAAGTTCCGGTCTTAGATACGCAGTATTTT

J gene: TRBJ2-3
D gene: TRBD2
V gene: TRBV4-2
clone size: .
CDR3 protein: CASSQKGLAGSTDTQYF
CDR3 DNA: TGTGCCAGCAGCCAGAAGGGACTAGCGGGTTCCACAGATACGCAGTATTTT

J gene: TRBJ1-2
D gene: TRBD1
V gene: TRBV6-1
clone size: .
CDR3 protein: CASSAFYRGLYGYTF
CDR3 DNA: TGTGCCAGCAGTGCTTTCTACAGGGGGCTTTATGGCTACACCTTC

J gene: TRBJ1-6
D gene: TRBD1
V gene: TRBV4-2
clone size: .
CDR3 protein: CASSQDSGRGLGNSPLHF
CDR3 DNA: TGTGCCAGCAGCCAAGATTCGGGCAGGGGGCTCGGGAATTCACCCCTCCACTTT

J gene: TRBJ2-5
D gene: TRBD2
V gene: TRBV10-3
clone size: .
CDR3 protein: CAISESKLAGGETQYF
CDR3 DNA: TGTGCCATCAGTGAGTCGAAACTAGCGGGAGGGGAGACCCAGTACTTC

J gene: TRBJ1-5
D gene: TRBD1
V gene: TRBV29-1
clone size: .
CDR3 protein: CSVVDRDGDQPQHF
CDR3 DNA: TGCAGCGTTGTGGACAGGGATGGGGATCAGCCCCAGCATTTT

J gene: TRBJ1-5
D gene: TRBD1
V gene: TRBV5-6
clone size: .
CDR3 protein: CASSTGTGNQPQHF
CDR3 DNA: TGTGCCAGCAGCACTGGGACAGGCAATCAGCCCCAGCATTTT

J gene: TRBJ2-7
D gene: .
V gene: TRBV6-5
clone size: once
CDR3 protein: CASRSQGFSSEQYF
CDR3 DNA: TGTGCCAGCAGGTCACAGGGATTTTCCTCCGAGCAGTACTTC

J gene: TRBJ2-7
D gene: .
V gene: TRBV11-1
clone size: .
CDR3 protein: CASSFSGVHEQYF
CDR3 DNA: TGTGCCAGCAGCTTTTCAGGGGTCCACGAGCAGTACTTC

J gene: TRBJ1-2
D gene: TRBD1
V gene: TRBV5-6
clone size: .
CDR3 protein: CASSLLGAGGNYGYTF
CDR3 DNA: TGTGCCAGCAGCTTACTCGGAGCAGGGGGTAACTATGGCTACACCTTC

J gene: TRBJ2-1
D gene: .
V gene: TRBV18
clone size: .
CDR3 protein: CASSPPSSYNEQFF
CDR3 DNA: TGTGCCAGCTCACCACCCAGCTCCTACAATGAGCAGTTCTTC

J gene: TRBJ2-1
D gene: .
V gene: TRBV5-1
clone size: .
CDR3 protein: CASSGSGLSYNEQFF
CDR3 DNA: TGCGCCAGCAGCGGCTCGGGACTCTCCTACAATGAGCAGTTCTTC

J gene: TRBJ1-5
D gene: .
V gene: TRBV4-3
clone size: .
CDR3 protein: CASSRDSNQPQHF
CDR3 DNA: TGCGCCAGCAGCAGGGATAGCAATCAGCCCCAGCATTTT

J gene: TRBJ2-7
D gene: .
V gene: TRBV27
clone size: .
CDR3 protein: CASSLLAGSYEQYF
CDR3 DNA: TGTGCCAGCAGCCTTCTGGCCGGATCCTACGAGCAGTACTTC

J gene: TRBJ2-3
D gene: .
V gene: TRBV1
clone size: .
CDR3 protein: CTSSQKGGPNTDTQYF
CDR3 DNA: TGCACCAGCAGCCAAAAAGGCGGGCCAAACACAGATACGCAGTATTTT

J gene: TRBJ2-1
D gene: TRBD2
V gene: TRBV7-2
clone size: .
CDR3 protein: CASSWTSGSLYNEQFF
CDR3 DNA: TGTGCCAGCAGCTGGACTAGCGGGAGTTTGTACAATGAGCAGTTCTTC

J gene: TRBJ2-2
D gene: .
V gene: TRBV7-7
clone size: .
CDR3 protein: CAMSALGPGELFF
CDR3 DNA: TGTGCCATGAGCGCTCTGGGTCCCGGGGAGCTGTTTTTT

J gene: TRBJ1-2
D gene: TRBD1
V gene: TRBV10-3
clone size: .
CDR3 protein: CASSFLGGNGYTF
CDR3 DNA: TGTGCCAGCAGCTTCTTAGGGGGCAATGGCTACACCTTC

J gene: TRBJ2-1
D gene: .
V gene: TRBV7-2
clone size: .
CDR3 protein: CASSLSRYNEQFF
CDR3 DNA: TGTGCCAGCAGCTTAAGCAGGTACAATGAGCAGTTCTTC

J gene: TRBJ1-5
D gene: .
V gene: TRBV19
clone size: .
CDR3 protein: CATGSGGNSNQPQHF
CDR3 DNA: TGTGCCACCGGGTCGGGGGGTAATAGCAATCAGCCCCAGCATTTT

J gene: TRBJ2-7
D gene: .
V gene: TRBV7-9
clone size: .
CDR3 protein: CASSLAGGLWDEQYF
CDR3 DNA: TGTGCCAGCAGCTTAGCCGGCGGACTATGGGACGAGCAGTACTTC

J gene: TRBJ2-7
D gene: TRBD2
V gene: TRBV6-4
clone size: .
CDR3 protein: CASSQSGLAGSYEQYF
CDR3 DNA: TGTGCCAGCAGCCAATCGGGACTAGCGGGTTCCTACGAGCAGTACTTC

J gene: TRBJ2-3
D gene: .
V gene: TRBV6-5
clone size: few
CDR3 protein: CASQIGDTQYF
CDR3 DNA: TGTGCCAGCCAAATCGGGGATACGCAGTATTTT

J gene: TRBJ1-4
D gene: .
V gene: TRBV7-9
clone size: few
CDR3 protein: CASSPGRRGEKLFF
CDR3 DNA: TGTGCCAGCAGCCCCGGTAGAAGGGGAGAAAAACTGTTTTTT

J gene: TRBJ2-5
D gene: .
V gene: TRBV7-2
clone size: .
CDR3 protein: CASSPVVRGMTQYF
CDR3 DNA: TGTGCCAGCAGCCCCGTAGTGAGGGGAATGACCCAGTACTTC

J gene: TRBJ2-6
D gene: .
V gene: TRBV7-2
clone size: .
CDR3 protein: CASSLRSGAGANVLTF
CDR3 DNA: TGTGCCAGCAGCTTAAGGTCCGGGGCTGGGGCCAACGTCCTGACTTTC

J gene: TRBJ2-1
D gene: .
V gene: TRBV4-3
clone size: .
CDR3 protein: CASSLGAGKTTFHFEEQFF
CDR3 DNA: TGCGCCAGCAGCCTGGGAGCAGGGAAGACGACTTTCCATTTCGAGGAGCAGTTCTTC

J gene: TRBJ2-1
D gene: .
V gene: TRBV7-2
clone size: once
CDR3 protein: CASSLVGGVFDEQFF
CDR3 DNA: TGTGCCAGCAGCTTAGTAGGCGGGGTATTCGATGAGCAGTTCTTC

J gene: TRBJ2-3
D gene: TRBD2
V gene: TRBV5-1
clone size: .
CDR3 protein: CASKGGGLGTDTQYF
CDR3 DNA: TGCGCCAGCAAGGGCGGGGGGTTAGGCACAGATACGCAGTATTTT

J gene: TRBJ1-2
D gene: .
V gene: TRBV5-4
clone size: .
CDR3 protein: CASSPGPREGGYTF
CDR3 DNA: TGTGCCAGCAGCCCGGGTCCACGTGAGGGTGGCTACACCTTC

J gene: TRBJ1-3
D gene: TRBD1
V gene: TRBV6-5
clone size: .
CDR3 protein: CASRPQGASGNTIYF
CDR3 DNA: TGTGCCAGCAGACCCCAGGGGGCTTCTGGAAACACCATATATTTT